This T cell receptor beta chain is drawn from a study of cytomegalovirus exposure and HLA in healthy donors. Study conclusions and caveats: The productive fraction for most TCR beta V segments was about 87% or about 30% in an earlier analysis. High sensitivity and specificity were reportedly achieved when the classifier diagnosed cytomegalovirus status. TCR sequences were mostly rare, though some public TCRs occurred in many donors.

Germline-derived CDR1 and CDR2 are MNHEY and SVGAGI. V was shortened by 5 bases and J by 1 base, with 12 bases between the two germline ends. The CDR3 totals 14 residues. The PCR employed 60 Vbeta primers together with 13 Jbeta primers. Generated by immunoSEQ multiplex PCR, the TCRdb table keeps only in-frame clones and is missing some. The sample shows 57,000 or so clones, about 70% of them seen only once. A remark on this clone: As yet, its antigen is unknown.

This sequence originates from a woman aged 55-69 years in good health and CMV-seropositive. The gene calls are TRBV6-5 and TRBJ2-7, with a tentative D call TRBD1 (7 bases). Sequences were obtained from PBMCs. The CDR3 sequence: CASSPGGQSYEQYF. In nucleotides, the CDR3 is TGTGCCAGCAGTCCCGGGGGACAGTCCTACGAGCAGTACTTC.